The clone carrying this T cell receptor beta chain was seen a handful of times. Antigen: not known. The sample originates from a study of response to subunit inactivated influenza vaccine. The study's findings and limits: Each seasonal flu vaccination may recruit only limited new T cells, authors suggested.

TCRdb recomputed calls from the RT-PCR reads with MiXCR, one row per CDR3 protein. The repertoire includes hundreds of thousands of distinct CDR3 sequences, approximately 18% of them detected once, and about a tenth sits in the top ten. CDR1 is SGHTA, CDR2 FQGNSA, per germline. CDR3 length equals 15 residues. V dropped 5 bases and J dropped 5; count of bases not matched to a gene: 10. The input for sequencing was PBMCs from blood, taken roughly 5 days after vaccination. The clonotype originates from a man aged 50 to 59 who received an inactivated influenza vaccine. The chain employs TRBV7-2 and TRBJ2-5, with 8 bases matching TRBD1. CDR3: CASSRGQGGRETQYF. The CDR3 DNA reads as TGTGCCAGCAGCCGCGGACAGGGTGGAAGGGAGACCCAGTACTTC.